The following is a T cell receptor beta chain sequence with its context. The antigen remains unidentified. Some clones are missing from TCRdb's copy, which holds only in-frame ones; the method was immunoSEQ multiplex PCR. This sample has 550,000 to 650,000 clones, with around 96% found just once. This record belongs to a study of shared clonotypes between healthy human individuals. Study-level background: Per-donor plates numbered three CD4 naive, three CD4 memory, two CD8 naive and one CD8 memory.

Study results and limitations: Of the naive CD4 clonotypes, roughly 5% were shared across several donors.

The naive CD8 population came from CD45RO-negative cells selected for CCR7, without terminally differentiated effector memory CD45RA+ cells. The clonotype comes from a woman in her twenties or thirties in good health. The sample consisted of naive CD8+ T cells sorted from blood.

The CDR3 DNA reads TGTGCCAGCCTTCCCCGAACTGAGGGGGAGCGGTGGGAGCAGTACTTC. Translation gives CASLPRTEGERWEQYF. This sequence joins TRBV7-8 and TRBJ2-7; a possible D gene is TRBD1 (6 bases). Germline V gives CDR1 SGHVS, CDR2 FQNEAQ. This CDR3 is 16 amino acids long. Trimming pared 8 bases from V and 7 bases from J, leaving 27 bases between.